The clone carrying this T cell receptor beta chain was seen a few times. Its antigen is unidentified. This specimen comes from a study of T-cell reconstitution after alpha-beta-depleted transplantation in children. Notes on the study in general: Fresh T-cell production supplied most of the T-cell counts and diversity seen one year after transplant. Alpha-beta T cells about two months after transplant reportedly derived from several hundred expanded graft clones.

With 4 bases removed from V and 7 bases from J, the gap between germline ends came to 14 bases. Looked up from germline, CDR1 is SNHLY and CDR2 is FYNNEI. CDR3 length: 14 amino acids. Unique molecular identifiers were built into the TCRbeta library. TCRdb reanalysed the PCR reads using MiXCR and keeps one entry per CDR3 protein. The sample has tens of thousands of distinct CDR3 sequences, 15% to 20% seen once; the top ten hold around 33%. This sequence was found in a male patient between 2 and 10 years old who had a stem cell transplant for acute lymphoblastic leukemia, so the T cells may come from the graft donor. Sequencing used PBMCs, mostly from graft donor cells, obtained 60 days after TCRalphabeta/CD19-depleted stem cell transplant. The V gene is TRBV2, the J gene TRBJ1-5; a weak D match, TRBD1 (5 bases). The CDR3 DNA is TGTGCCAGCAGTGCGTCCTCCGGGGGGCAGCCCCAGCATTTT. Its protein product is CASSASSGGQPQHF.